The T cell receptor (beta chain) under discussion was sequenced for a study of blood T cell repertoires in COVID-19. Background on the study: Italy, Spain and the United States were the sources of the convalescent and acute COVID-19 samples. Sources were T cells, B-cell-depleted T cells, or PBMCs; the material itself was cDNA or gDNA.

This CDR3 has 16 residues. After removal of 0 bases from V and 4 bases from J, the junction contained 5 bases not matched to a gene. Germline CDR1 and CDR2: MNHEY and SVGAGI. Under the authors' procedure: The assay estimated nucleated cells by amplifying reference gene primers. Assay: immunoSEQ multiplex PCR; the TCRdb copy retains only in-frame clones and omits some. D and trimming were read from the DNA, whereas the V and J calls and clone size are those reported in that table. The data show 35,000 to 50,000 clones, about 86% seen once. Sequencing was carried out using peripheral blood. The chain links TRBV6-5 to TRBJ2-2, with 7 nucleotides matching TRBD2. This TCR derives from a woman at least 80 years old with acute or convalescent COVID-19. The DNA of the CDR3 is TGTGCCAGCAGTTACTCGGGAGGGAGGACCACCGGGGAGCTGTTTTTT. Protein product: CASSYSGGRTTGELFF.